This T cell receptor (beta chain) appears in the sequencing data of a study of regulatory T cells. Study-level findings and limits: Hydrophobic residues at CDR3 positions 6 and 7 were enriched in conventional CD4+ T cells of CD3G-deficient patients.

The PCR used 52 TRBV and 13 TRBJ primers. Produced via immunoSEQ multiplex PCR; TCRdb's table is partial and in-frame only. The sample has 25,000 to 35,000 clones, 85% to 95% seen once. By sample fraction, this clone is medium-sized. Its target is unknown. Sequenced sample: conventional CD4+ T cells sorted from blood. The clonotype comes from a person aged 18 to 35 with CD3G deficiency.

The CDR3 protein is CASSFGAGYGYTF. The CDR3 nucleotides read TGTGCCAGCAGTTTCGGTGCGGGCTATGGCTACACCTTC. The chain employs TRBV28 and TRBJ1-2, with D unclear. Germline V lookup: CDR1 MDHEN, CDR2 SYDVKM. The CDR3 extends over 13 amino acids. V dropped 3 bases and J dropped 4 bases, with 9 bases sitting between them.